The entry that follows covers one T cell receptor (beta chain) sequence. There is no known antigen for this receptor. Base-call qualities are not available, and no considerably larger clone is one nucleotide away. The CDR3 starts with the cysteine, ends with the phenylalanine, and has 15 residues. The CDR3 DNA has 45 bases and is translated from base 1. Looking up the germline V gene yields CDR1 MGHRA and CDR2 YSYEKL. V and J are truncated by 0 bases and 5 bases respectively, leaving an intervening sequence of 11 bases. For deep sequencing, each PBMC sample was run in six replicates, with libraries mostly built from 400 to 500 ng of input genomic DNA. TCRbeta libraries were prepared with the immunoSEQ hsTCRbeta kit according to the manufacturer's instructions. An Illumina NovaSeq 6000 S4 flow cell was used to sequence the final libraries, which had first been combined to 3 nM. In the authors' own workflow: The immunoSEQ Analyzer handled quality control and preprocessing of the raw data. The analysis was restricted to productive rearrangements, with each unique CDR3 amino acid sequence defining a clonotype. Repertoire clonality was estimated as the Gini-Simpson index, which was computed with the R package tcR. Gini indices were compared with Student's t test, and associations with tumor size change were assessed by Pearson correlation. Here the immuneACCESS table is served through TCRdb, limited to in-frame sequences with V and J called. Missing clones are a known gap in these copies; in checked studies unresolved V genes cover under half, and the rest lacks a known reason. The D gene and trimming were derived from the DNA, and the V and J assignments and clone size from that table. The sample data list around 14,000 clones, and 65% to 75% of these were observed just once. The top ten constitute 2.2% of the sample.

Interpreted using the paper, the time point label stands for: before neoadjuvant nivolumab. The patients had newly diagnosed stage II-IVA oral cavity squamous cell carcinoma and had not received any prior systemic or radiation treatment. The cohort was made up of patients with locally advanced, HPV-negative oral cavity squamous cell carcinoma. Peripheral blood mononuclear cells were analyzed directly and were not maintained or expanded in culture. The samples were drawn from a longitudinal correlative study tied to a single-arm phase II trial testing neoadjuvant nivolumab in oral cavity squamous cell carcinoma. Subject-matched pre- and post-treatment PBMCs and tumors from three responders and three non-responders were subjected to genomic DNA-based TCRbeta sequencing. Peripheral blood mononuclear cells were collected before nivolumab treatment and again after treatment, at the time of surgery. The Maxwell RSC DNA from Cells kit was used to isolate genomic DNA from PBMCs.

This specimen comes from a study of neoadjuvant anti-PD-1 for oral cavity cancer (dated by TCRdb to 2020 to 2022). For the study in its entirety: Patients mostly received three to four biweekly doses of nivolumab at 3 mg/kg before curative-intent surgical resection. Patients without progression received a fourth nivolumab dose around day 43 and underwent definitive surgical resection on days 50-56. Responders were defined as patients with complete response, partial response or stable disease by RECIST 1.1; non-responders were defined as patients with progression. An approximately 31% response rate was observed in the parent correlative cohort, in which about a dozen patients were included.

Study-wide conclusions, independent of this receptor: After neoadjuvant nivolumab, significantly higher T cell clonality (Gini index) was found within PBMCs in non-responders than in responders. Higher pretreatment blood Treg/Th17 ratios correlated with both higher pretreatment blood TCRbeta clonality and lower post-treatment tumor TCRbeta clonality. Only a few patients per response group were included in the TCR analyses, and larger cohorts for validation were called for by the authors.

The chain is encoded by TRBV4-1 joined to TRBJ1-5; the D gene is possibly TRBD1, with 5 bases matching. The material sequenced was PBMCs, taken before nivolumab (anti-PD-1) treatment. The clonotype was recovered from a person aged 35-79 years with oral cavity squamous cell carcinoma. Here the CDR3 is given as CASSQEGEAYQPQHF. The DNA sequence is TGCGCCAGCAGCCAAGAGGGGGAGGCTTATCAGCCCCAGCATTTT.